The 13 T cell receptor beta chains listed next were all sequenced from one sample in a study of type 1 regulatory T cells. Via MiXCR, TCRdb re-called the reads, giving one row per CDR3 protein. This table has over 55,000 distinct CDR3 sequences, 55% to 80% appearing once. Which antigens these TCRs recognize remains unknown. Sequenced sample: cultured T cells, either the whole culture or a sorted T cell fraction (not recorded which). Subset described: Tr1-enriched cell product generated in vitro against host alloantigens. Every receptor here comes from a human donor in good health.

The chain employs TRBV20-1 and TRBJ1-2, with 7 bases that match TRBD1. V lost 3 bases and J lost 3; bases outside the gene matches: 1. The length of the CDR3 is 12 residues. Germline V gene sequence: CDR1 DFQATT, CDR2 SNEGSKA (reference sequence). This chain's CDR3 is CSASRGDYGYTF. The CDR3 DNA is TGCAGTGCTAGCAGGGGGGACTATGGCTACACCTTC.

There are a few counts of this clonotype. The chain couples TRBV5-5 to TRBJ2-3; D is perhaps TRBD1 (5 bases). The CDR3 consists of 18 residues. Germline CDR1 and CDR2: SGHKS and YYEKEE (reference sequence). Trimming took off 2 bases at V and 0 bases at J, with 19 bases between the two ends. CDR3 sequence: CASSLEAGNMGSTDTQYF. In DNA form, the CDR3 reads TGTGCCAGCAGCTTAGAGGCAGGGAATATGGGGAGCACAGATACGCAGTATTTT.

This clonotype has more than one count but fewer than ten. This chain links TRBV20-1 with TRBJ2-7; tentatively, D is TRBD2 (6 bases). CDR1 and CDR2 (germline): DFQATT, SNEGSKA (reference sequence). V gave up 3 bases and J gave up 0 bases, with 9 bases separating them. The CDR3 contains 13 residues. DNA of the CDR3: TGCAGTGCTAGTGGGGGGATCTCCTACGAGCAGTACTTC. As protein: CSASGGISYEQYF.

This clonotype occurred a few times. V gene TRBV6-2 or TRBV6-3 combines with J gene TRBJ2-3, with 7 bases fitting TRBD1. CDR3 length: 15 residues. V lost 6 bases, J lost 2 bases, and 8 bases stayed unmatched. CDR1 is MNHEY and CDR2 is SVGEGT in the germline V gene. Here the CDR3 DNA reads TGTGCCAGCAGACCCGCCGGGACAGTCACAGATACGCAGTATTTT. This translates into CASRPAGTVTDTQYF.

The chain recombines TRBV25-1 with TRBJ2-1, with TRBD2 identical over 8 bases. After removal of 8 bases from V and 8 bases from J, the junction contained 5 bases not matched to a gene. Looked up from germline, CDR1 is MGHDK and CDR2 is SYGVNS. The CDR3 loop spans 12 amino acids. CDR3 sequence (DNA): TGTGCCAGCCCTCCCGGGGGGGATGAGCAGTTCTTC. Encoded protein: CASPPGGDEQFF.

About this clonotype itself: The junction differs from germline at one of its ends, possibly a read error. The rearrangement uses TRBV7-2 and TRBJ2-4; 11 positions match TRBD2. Germline loops: CDR1 SGHTA, CDR2 FQGNSA. The CDR3 consists of 17 residues. The CDR3 nucleotides are TGTGCCAGCAGCTCGCCGGGACTAGCGGACGACAAAACCATTCAGTACTTC. Translated, it gives CASSSPGLADDKTIQYF. Combining the CDR3 with reference TRBV7-2 and TRBJ2-4 gives the whole variable domain GAGVSQSPSNKVTEKGKDVELRCDPISGHTALYWYRQSLGQGLEFLIYFQGNSAPDKSGLPSDRFSAERTGGSVSTLTIQRTQQEDSAVYLCASSSPGLADDKTIQYFGAGTRLSVL.

The chain uses TRBV12-3 or TRBV12-4 and TRBJ2-5; D call uncertain. The V end lost 3 bases, the J end lost 7 bases, and 9 bases lay between the germline ends. The CDR3 runs to 12 residues. The CDR3 spells CASSFSRSTQYF. The CDR3 coding sequence is TGTGCCAGCAGTTTCTCCCGGTCGACCCAGTACTTC.

As for this clonotype: The junction departs from the called germline gene at one end, perhaps through a read error. The V and J genes are TRBV4-3 and TRBJ2-2; weak D call: TRBD1 (6 bases). The germline V gene has CDR1 LGHNA and CDR2 YSLEER. CDR3 length: 17 residues. CDR3 coding DNA: TGTGCCAGCAGCCGGAATTCTGGGGGCTTCGGCACCGGGGAGCTGTTTTTT. This encodes CASSRNSGGFGTGELFF.

V gene TRBV6-6 combines with J gene TRBJ2-4, with D unresolved. The CDR3 loop spans 15 amino acids. The V end lost 4 bases, the J end lost 1 base, and 11 bases lay between the germline ends. CDR1 is MNHNY, CDR2 SVGAGI, per germline (reference sequence). For the CDR3, the DNA is TGTGCCAGCAGTTCTCAGGCGGAGGCCAAAAACATTCAGTACTTC. This encodes CASSSQAEAKNIQYF.

This clonotype appeared a few times. The chain has TRBV28 and TRBJ1-1; D is perhaps TRBD1 (5 bases). The V gene's germline CDR1 is MDHEN and CDR2 SYDVKM. CDR3 size: 12 residues. Trimming removed 2 bases at V and 11 bases at J, with 12 bases between. CDR3 DNA sequence: TGTGCCAGCAGTTTAGAGGGGCCAGAGGCTTTCTTT. Protein sequence: CASSLEGPEAFF.

This clonotype was detected only a few times. The chain uses TRBV11-2 and TRBJ2-1; perhaps TRBD1 as D (5 bases). The CDR3 runs to 14 residues. Germline-derived CDR1 and CDR2 are SGHAT and FQNNGV. The V gene lost 4 bases and the J gene lost 5 bases, with 12 bases spanning the gap. In nucleotides, the CDR3 is TGTGCCAGCAGCTCGCTAACAGGAAACAATGAGCAGTTCTTC. Protein sequence: CASSSLTGNNEQFF.

V usage is TRBV12-3 or TRBV12-4 and J usage is TRBJ1-5, with 8 nucleotides matching TRBD1. The CDR3 is 16 amino acids. J was trimmed by 4 bases and V by 5 bases; bases with no gene match: 10. CDR3 in DNA: TGTGCCAGCAGTGACAGGGGACTAGAAATAAATCAGCCCCAGCATTTT. Encoded protein: CASSDRGLEINQPQHF.

The chain links TRBV19 to TRBJ2-1; 8 nucleotides line up with TRBD1. Trimming cost V 6 bases and J 8 bases; bases outside gene matches: 15. This CDR3 region has 16 residues. Germline V gene lookup returns CDR1 LNHDA and CDR2 SQIVND (reference sequence). The CDR3 DNA follows: TGTGCCAGTAGCTACAAACAGGGGGTCTTTTCTGATGAGCAGTTCTTC. It yields the protein CASSYKQGVFSDEQFF. Full variable domain (remainder filled in from reference TRBV19 and TRBJ2-1): DGGITQSPKYLFRKEGQNVTLSCEQNLNHDAMYWYRQDPGQGLRLIYYSQIVNDFQKGDIAEGYSVSREKKESFPLTVTSAQKNPTAFYLCASSYKQGVFSDEQFFGPGTRLTVL.